A single sample is the source of the 5 T cell receptor beta chains below, sequenced in a study of T cell responses to AZD1222 COVID-19 vaccine. This table comes from immunoSEQ multiplex PCR, and its TCRdb copy is limited to in-frame clones, with some not included. This sample carries roughly 180,000 clones, almost 95% of them seen once, and the ten largest clones take roughly 9.8%. Sample: peripheral blood, taken on day 0 of AZD1222 vaccination. These receptors were collected from an adult in good health.

The V gene is TRBV7-2, the J gene TRBJ1-2; 11 bases line up with TRBD1. From germline, CDR1 is SGHTA and CDR2 FQGNSA. CDR3 length: 15 amino acids. The junction had 6 bases not matched to a gene; V was cut back by 5 bases and J by 4 bases. The CDR3 sequence is CASSPWTGGTYGYTF. The CDR3 DNA sequence: TGTGCCAGCAGCCCGTGGACAGGGGGCACCTATGGCTACACCTTC. The full variable domain, completed using reference TRBV7-2 and TRBJ1-2, is GAGVSQSPSNKVTEKGKDVELRCDPISGHTALYWYRQSLGQGLEFLIYFQGNSAPDKSGLPSDRFSAERTGGSVSTLTIQRTQQEDSAVYLCASSPWTGGTYGYTFGSGTRLTVV.

The V and J genes are TRBV3-1 (or the pseudogene TRBV3-2) and TRBJ1-2; 10 nucleotides agree with TRBD1. The length of the CDR3 is 17 residues. Trimming at V came to 1 base and at J to 4 bases, leaving 9 bases not matched to a gene. CDR1 is LGHDT and CDR2 is YNNKEL in the germline V gene (reference sequence). CDR3 loop: CASSQGRQGARSYGYTF. The CDR3 nucleotides are TGTGCCAGCAGCCAAGGTAGACAGGGGGCAAGGAGCTATGGCTACACCTTC.

The rearrangement links TRBV19 to TRBJ1-6; perhaps TRBD1 as D (6 bases). The ends were cut back, 4 bases at V and 10 bases at J, with 8 bases in the middle. Looked up from germline, CDR1 is LNHDA and CDR2 is SQIVND (reference sequence). The CDR3 totals 12 residues. The CDR3 region has the DNA TGTGCCAGTAGTACAGGGGAATCACCCCTCCACTTT. Its translation is CASSTGESPLHF.

The gene calls are TRBV6-5 and TRBJ2-5; the D gene is possibly TRBD2 (5 bases). Germline V gives CDR1 MNHEY, CDR2 SVGAGI. The length of the CDR3 is 13 residues. The V end lost 6 bases, the J end lost 5 bases, and 13 bases lay between the germline ends. The CDR3 DNA reads TGTGCCAGCAGGTACGGGTCGGGGGAGACCCAGTACTTC. The encoded protein is CASRYGSGETQYF.

This sequence joins TRBV9 and TRBJ2-7; 13 bases fit TRBD2. CDR1 is SGDLS, CDR2 YYNGEE, per germline. This CDR3 has 15 amino acids. With 2 bases clipped from V and 6 bases from J, the junction kept 5 bases outside the gene matches. The CDR3 bases are TGTGCCAGCAGCGTGACTAGCGGGAGGATGGGCGAGCAGTACTTC. Translated, it gives CASSVTSGRMGEQYF.